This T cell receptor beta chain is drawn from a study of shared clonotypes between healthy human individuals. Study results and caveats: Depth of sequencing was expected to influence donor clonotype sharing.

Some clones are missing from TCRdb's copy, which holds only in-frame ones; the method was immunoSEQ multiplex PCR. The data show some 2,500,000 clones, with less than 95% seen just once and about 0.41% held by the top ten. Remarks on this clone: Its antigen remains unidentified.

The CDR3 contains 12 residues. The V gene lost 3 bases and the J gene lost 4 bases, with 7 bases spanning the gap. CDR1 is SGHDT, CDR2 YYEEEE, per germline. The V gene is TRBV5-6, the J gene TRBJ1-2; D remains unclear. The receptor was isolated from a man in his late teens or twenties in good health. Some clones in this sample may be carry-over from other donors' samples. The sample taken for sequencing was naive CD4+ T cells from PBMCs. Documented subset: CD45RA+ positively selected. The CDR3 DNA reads TGTGCCAGCAGCTATAAGCCCTATGGCTACACCTTC. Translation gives CASSYKPYGYTF.